Shown below are 13 T cell receptor beta chains from a single sample sequenced in a study of blood T cell repertoires in COVID-19. The assay was immunoSEQ multiplex PCR, and TCRdb's table has in-frame clones only and misses some. Of more than 65,000 clones in the sample, around 85% were seen once. The sample was peripheral blood. The receptors stem from an elderly man with acute or convalescent COVID-19.

V is TRBV3-1 (or the pseudogene TRBV3-2) and J is TRBJ1-4, with 8 bases lining up with TRBD1. This CDR3 is built from 15 residues. CDR1 is LGHDT, CDR2 YNNKEL, per germline (reference sequence). The V gene end was trimmed by 4 bases and the J gene end by 5 bases; junction bases not matched to a gene: 6. The CDR3 reads CASSPPRTGNEKLFF. The DNA for the CDR3 is TGTGCCAGCAGCCCCCCGCGGACAGGGAATGAAAAACTGTTTTTT.

With respect to this clone: Within the sample, other DNA sequences also encode this same CDR3. J is TRBJ1-2 and V is TRBV6-5; TRBD1 matches 8 bases. This CDR3 has 13 residues. Germline CDR1 reads MNHEY; CDR2 reads SVGAGI. V shed 6 bases, J shed 4 bases, and the junction held 4 bases outside the gene matches. This CDR3 reads CASSLDRAYGYTF. CDR3 nucleotides: TGTGCCAGCAGCCTGGACAGGGCCTATGGCTACACCTTC.

The chain employs TRBV6-5 and TRBJ2-5; D remains ambiguous. The germline V gene encodes CDR1 MNHEY and CDR2 SVGAGI. The CDR3 has 14 amino acids. V lost 6 bases and J lost 1, with 12 bases in between. The DNA for the CDR3 is TGTGCCAGCAGCTCCGGGTCAGCCCAAGAGACCCAGTACTTC. Translated, it gives CASSSGSAQETQYF.

The chain is built from TRBV6-7 and TRBJ2-1, with 8 bases that match TRBD2. TRBV6-7 is an ORF; its function is uncertain. The CDR3 is 16 amino acids. V lost 0 bases to trimming and J lost 6 bases; unmatched junction nucleotides: 7. This chain's CDR3 is CASSYSILAGVNEQFF. The CDR3 DNA reads as TGTGCCAGCAGTTACTCGATTCTAGCGGGTGTCAATGAGCAGTTCTTC.

The chain recombines TRBV9 with TRBJ1-1; tentative D call: TRBD1 (6 bases). Germline CDR1 reads SGDLS; CDR2 reads YYNGEE. The CDR3 is 15 amino acids. The ends were cut back, 0 bases at V and 7 bases at J, with 16 bases in the middle. CDR3 loop: CASSVGTEGGHEAFF. The CDR3 bases are TGTGCCAGCAGCGTAGGGACAGAGGGCGGACATGAAGCTTTCTTT.

The gene calls are TRBV3-1 (or the pseudogene TRBV3-2) and TRBJ1-2; TRBD1 matches 8 bases. V shed 4 bases and J 1 base; nucleotides not matched to a gene: 5. The CDR3 extends over 15 amino acids. Germline values: CDR1 LGHDT, CDR2 YNNKEL (reference sequence). The CDR3 sequence is CASSPGTGDNYGYTF. CDR3 in DNA: TGTGCCAGCAGCCCCGGGACAGGAGATAACTATGGCTACACCTTC.

This CDR3 reads CASSRDRATNYGYTF. The CDR3 DNA is TGTGCCAGCAGTAGGGACAGGGCTACTAACTATGGCTACACCTTC. This sequence joins TRBV28 and TRBJ1-2; 9 bases are a match to TRBD1. The CDR3 length is 15 residues. The V and J ends lost 5 bases and 0 bases, in that order; junction bases with no gene match: 4. Germline V gene data show CDR1 as MDHEN and CDR2 as SYDVKM.

V is TRBV6-4 and J is TRBJ2-1; D unresolved. This CDR3 is 13 amino acids long. V shed 3 bases and J shed 7 bases, with 10 bases lying between them. Germline CDR1 reads MRHNA; CDR2 reads SNTAGT. The CDR3 reads CASSELSTNEQFF. For the CDR3, the DNA is TGTGCCAGCAGTGAACTTTCAACGAATGAGCAGTTCTTC.

The genes are TRBV7-2 and TRBJ1-2; D unclear. This CDR3 has 13 residues. V gave up 4 bases and J gave up 8 bases, with 14 bases separating them. The germline V gene has CDR1 SGHTA and CDR2 FQGNSA. The CDR3 region has the DNA TGTGCCAGCAGCTCCTCGGAGCCGGGGGGCTACACCTTC. Translation gives CASSSSEPGGYTF. The entire variable domain, with the rest obtained from reference TRBV7-2 and TRBJ1-2, is as follows: GAGVSQSPSNKVTEKGKDVELRCDPISGHTALYWYRQSLGQGLEFLIYFQGNSAPDKSGLPSDRFSAERTGGSVSTLTIQRTQQEDSAVYLCASSSSEPGGYTFGSGTRLTVV.

This rearrangement joins TRBV5-1 to TRBJ1-1; D gene uncertain. The CDR3 runs 15 residues. V shed 6 bases and J shed 0 bases, with 15 bases lying between them. The germline CDR1 and CDR2 sequences are SGHRS and YFSETQ. As DNA, the CDR3 is TGCGCCAGCACCAAGGAGGGTCCTATGAACACTGAAGCTTTCTTT. Translated: CASTKEGPMNTEAFF.

The CDR3: CASSLEQALYEQYF. The CDR3 DNA is TGCGCCAGCAGCTTGGAACAGGCCCTGTACGAGCAGTACTTC. J is TRBJ2-7 and V is TRBV5-1; D possibly corresponds to TRBD1 (5 bases). Germline V gene lookup returns CDR1 SGHRS and CDR2 YFSETQ. The V end was cut by 0 bases, the J end by 4 bases, with 11 bases between. CDR3 size: 14 residues.

The CDR3 loop is CASSPQTPNNEQFF. CDR3 DNA: TGTGCCAGCAGTCCCCAGACACCTAACAATGAGCAGTTCTTC. The chain is built from TRBV28 and TRBJ2-1; no definite D call. CDR3 length: 14 amino acids. The V gene's germline CDR1 is MDHEN and CDR2 SYDVKM. V was cut by 5 bases and J by 5 bases, with 13 bases left in between.

J is TRBJ1-1 and V is TRBV28; no reliable D call. V lost 3 bases and J lost 1, with 9 bases in between. Looked up from germline, CDR1 is MDHEN and CDR2 is SYDVKM. The CDR3 consists of 14 residues. For the CDR3, the DNA is TGTGCCAGCAGTTTCCCCGACACGAACACTGAAGCTTTCTTT. Protein sequence: CASSFPDTNTEAFF.